This TCR beta chain was found in a study of cytomegalovirus exposure and HLA in healthy donors. Study conclusions and caveats: Later on, a genetic analysis was performed. It linked a missense variant in DCLRE1C with V- and J-gene trimming of TCR beta. It was reported that the classifier diagnosed cytomegalovirus status with high specificity and sensitivity in both the original and validation cohorts. Researchers catalogued under 200 TCR beta chains as cytomegalovirus-associated.

Germline loops: CDR1 SGHNT, CDR2 YYREEE (reference sequence). Trimming cost V 4 bases and J 0 bases, with 14 bases left between them. The CDR3 has 15 residues. Points on this clone: The target antigen is unknown.

The study ran its PCR with 60 Vbeta and 13 Jbeta primers. In the original workflow: In a later analysis, of roughly 73 million unique beta chains, roughly 10 million appeared in at least two donors. The repertoire was sequenced with immunoSEQ multiplex PCR; TCRdb's copy has only in-frame clones and lacks some. D and trimming come from the DNA, and the V and J calls and clone size come from that table. The sample shows 150,000 to 200,000 clones, about 88% of them seen only once. V is TRBV5-4 and J is TRBJ2-7; D perhaps matches TRBD1 (6 bases). Sequencing used PBMCs. This clonotype was obtained from a woman aged 18-29 years in good health and CMV-seronegative. The CDR3, as DNA: TGTGCCAGCAGCCTTCCTTCGACAGGCTCCTACGAGCAGTACTTC. It encodes CASSLPSTGSYEQYF. The entire variable domain, with the rest obtained from reference TRBV5-4 and TRBJ2-7, is as follows: ETGVTQSPTHLIKTRGQQVTLRCSSQSGHNTVSWYQQALGQGPQFIFQYYREEENGRGNFPPRFSGLQFPNYSSELNVNALELDDSALYLCASSLPSTGSYEQYFGPGTRLTVT.